These 29 T cell receptor beta chains were all obtained from the same sample, sequenced in a study of early T cells in non-severe SARS-CoV-2 infection. One entry per CDR3 protein, called by TCRdb with MiXCR from the 5' RACE reads. Here the sample spans 35,000 to 45,000 distinct CDR3 sequences, approximately 6.6% being singletons. This material consisted of whole blood, taken at baseline. The receptor set was obtained from an adult who was a healthcare worker with PCR-confirmed SARS-CoV-2 infection or an uninfected control (not recorded which).

In its sample, this clonotype was seen many times. The chain employs TRBV20-1 and TRBJ1-5; no clear D gene. Germline-derived CDR1 and CDR2 are DFQATT and SNEGSKA (reference sequence). This CDR3 comprises 17 residues. Trimming shortened V by 0 bases and J by 0 bases, and 15 bases separated the two germline ends. Here the CDR3 DNA reads TGCAGTGCTAGAGACGAACAGCGGGGATATAGCAATCAGCCCCAGCATTTT. Translating gives CSARDEQRGYSNQPQHF.

This clonotype came up many times. The chain links TRBV20-1 to TRBJ2-7, with D perhaps matching TRBD1 (5 bases). The germline V gene has CDR1 DFQATT and CDR2 SNEGSKA (reference sequence). This CDR3 spans 15 amino acids. V was trimmed by 2 bases and J by 0 bases, leaving 14 bases between them. The CDR3 protein is CSARRETEISYEQYF. CDR3 bases: TGCAGTGCTAGAAGAGAGACAGAGATCTCCTACGAGCAGTACTTC.

At least ten counts were recorded for this clonotype. V gene TRBV12-3 or TRBV12-4 combines with J gene TRBJ1-1, with D possibly TRBD1 on 5 matching bases. CDR3 length: 14 amino acids. The germline V and J ends were trimmed by 0 bases and 2 bases, with 7 bases remaining between them. The CDR3: CASSLARGNTEAFF. Written as DNA, the CDR3 is TGTGCCAGCAGTTTAGCGAGGGGTAACACTGAAGCTTTCTTT.

This clonotype showed up just a few times. The chain uses TRBV3-1 and TRBJ2-3, with TRBD2 as a possible D gene (5 bases). The CDR3 is 16 residues long. The germline V and J ends were trimmed by 4 bases and 0 bases, with 14 bases remaining between them. From germline, CDR1 is LGHDT and CDR2 YNNKEL (reference sequence). The CDR3 protein is CASSRWETGSTDTQYF. CDR3 DNA sequence: TGTGCCAGCAGCCGATGGGAGACTGGGAGCACAGATACGCAGTATTTT.

Many counts were recorded for this clonotype. The rearrangement uses TRBV4-1 and TRBJ1-5, with a possible D match to TRBD1 (5 bases). The CDR3 has 15 amino acids. Germline V gives CDR1 MGHRA, CDR2 YSYEKL. Trimming pared 4 bases from V and 0 bases from J, leaving 10 bases between. CDR3 loop: CASSRSDSSNQPQHF. CDR3 in DNA: TGCGCCAGCAGCCGCTCCGACAGTAGCAATCAGCCCCAGCATTTT.

This clonotype was seen many times. V is TRBV7-9 and J is TRBJ1-5; 7 nucleotides align to TRBD1. Per the germline V gene, CDR1 is SEHNR and CDR2 is FQNEAQ (reference sequence). The CDR3 extends over 17 amino acids. The ends lost 2 bases at V and 5 bases at J; junction bases unmatched: 12. CDR3 protein: CASSLFAGGKGDQPQHF. The CDR3 DNA follows: TGTGCCAGCAGCTTATTCGCAGGGGGAAAGGGAGATCAGCCCCAGCATTTT.

This clonotype was seen at least ten times. The rearrangement links TRBV4-1 to TRBJ2-5, with 8 bases matching TRBD1. The CDR3 covers 16 residues. Germline assignment: CDR1 MGHRA and CDR2 YSYEKL. Trimming took 3 bases from V and 7 from J; bases not matched to a gene: 13. DNA for the CDR3: TGCGCCAGCAGCCAGGTCCAAGTAGACAGGGGTGGGACCCAGTACTTC. Translating gives CASSQVQVDRGGTQYF.

This clonotype was observed at least ten times. The chain carries TRBV6-5 and TRBJ2-7, with D maybe TRBD1 (5 bases). Germline values: CDR1 MNHEY, CDR2 SVGAGI. The CDR3 is made up of 14 amino acids. Trimming took 7 bases from V and 4 from J, leaving 17 bases between them. The CDR3 DNA reads TGTGCCAGCACTCCTTCGACAGTCGCATACGAGCAGTACTTC. Protein: CASTPSTVAYEQYF.

This clonotype was recorded at least ten times. This chain links TRBV6-1 with TRBJ1-1; unclear D gene. CDR1 and CDR2 from the germline V gene are MNHNS and SASEGT. The CDR3 consists of 14 residues. V gave up 8 bases and J gave up 0 bases, with 13 bases separating them. The CDR3 region has the DNA TGTGCCAGCGCGATCTCCTTAATGAACACTGAAGCTTTCTTT. Protein product: CASAISLMNTEAFF.

This clonotype turned up a few times. This sequence joins TRBV5-1 and TRBJ1-1; TRBD1 might be the D (6 bases). This CDR3 contains 14 residues. V lost 4 bases and J lost 2, with 12 bases in between. Germline values: CDR1 SGHRS, CDR2 YFSETQ. CDR3 region: CASSRTVTNTEAFF. The CDR3 nucleotides are TGCGCCAGCAGCAGGACAGTGACCAACACTGAAGCTTTCTTT. Supplemented by reference TRBV5-1 and TRBJ1-1, the full variable domain reads KAGVTQTPRYLIKTRGQQVTLSCSPISGHRSVSWYQQTPGQGLQFLFEYFSETQRNKGNFPGRFSGRQFSNSRSEMNVSTLELGDSALYLCASSRTVTNTEAFFGQGTRLTVV.

V is TRBV5-1 and J is TRBJ2-5; no definite D call. V gave up 1 base and J gave up 1 base, with 11 bases separating them. This CDR3 is built from 15 residues. Germline V CDR1 and CDR2: SGHRS, YFSETQ. The CDR3 spells CASSLMNSRQETQYF. The CDR3 bases are TGCGCCAGCAGCTTGATGAATAGTCGCCAAGAGACCCAGTACTTC. Supplemented by reference TRBV5-1 and TRBJ2-5, the full variable domain reads KAGVTQTPRYLIKTRGQQVTLSCSPISGHRSVSWYQQTPGQGLQFLFEYFSETQRNKGNFPGRFSGRQFSNSRSEMNVSTLELGDSALYLCASSLMNSRQETQYFGPGTRLLVL.

This rearrangement joins TRBV11-2 to TRBJ2-7, with D perhaps TRBD2 (6 bases). V lost 2 bases and J 0 bases, leaving 8 bases between the germline ends. CDR1 and CDR2 from the germline V gene are SGHAT and FQNNGV. The CDR3 spans 14 residues. The CDR3 bases are TGTGCCAGCAGCTTATCCGGGGGCTCCTACGAGCAGTACTTC. It translates to CASSLSGGSYEQYF. The full variable domain, completed using reference TRBV11-2 and TRBJ2-7, is EAGVAQSPRYKIIEKRQSVAFWCNPISGHATLYWYQQILGQGPKLLIQFQNNGVVDDSQLPKDRFSAERLKGVDSTLKIQPAKLEDSAVYLCASSLSGGSYEQYFGPGTRLTVT.

V is TRBV11-1 and J is TRBJ2-5; TRBD2 aligns across 7 bases. The V gene's germline CDR1 is SGHAT and CDR2 FQDESV (reference sequence). After removal of 5 bases from V and 2 bases from J, the junction contained 5 bases not matched to a gene. The CDR3 is 14 residues long. DNA of the CDR3: TGTGCCAGCAGCCCTGACGGGAGGCAAGAGACCCAGTACTTC. The encoded protein is CASSPDGRQETQYF.

The J gene is TRBJ2-2, the V gene TRBV7-3; 10 nucleotides line up with TRBD2. The CDR3 is made up of 18 amino acids. CDR1 and CDR2 (germline): SGHTA, FQGTGA. V dropped 2 bases and J dropped 5; count of bases not matched to a gene: 11. CDR3 bases: TGTGCCAGCAGCTTATACCAGCGGGAGGGCCTTGGGACCGGGGAGCTGTTTTTT. Amino acids: CASSLYQREGLGTGELFF.

This rearrangement joins TRBV5-4 to TRBJ2-3; D ambiguous. The ends were cut back, 3 bases at V and 8 bases at J, with 13 bases in the middle. Germline-derived CDR1 and CDR2 are SGHNT and YYREEE (reference sequence). The CDR3 consists of 13 residues. The CDR3 region is CASSSDQAATQYF. CDR3 coding DNA: TGTGCCAGCAGCTCTGACCAGGCGGCTACGCAGTATTTT.

This chain connects TRBV5-8 to TRBJ1-1; 7 bases fit TRBD1. The CDR3 extends over 15 amino acids. Germline-derived CDR1 and CDR2 are SGHTS and YDEGEE. Unmatched junction bases numbered 7, after V lost 4 bases and J lost 1 base. The CDR3 bases are TGTGCCAGCAGCAAGTTGACAGGGCCGAACACTGAAGCTTTCTTT. It yields the protein CASSKLTGPNTEAFF.

This clonotype occurred many times. This sequence joins TRBV19 and TRBJ2-1; 10 nucleotides match TRBD2. The CDR3 runs to 14 residues. Trimming removed 8 bases from V and 9 bases from J; junction bases left unmatched: 10. Germline values: CDR1 LNHDA, CDR2 SQIVND (reference sequence). The CDR3 reads CASRASGSSGEQFF. For the CDR3, the DNA is TGTGCCAGTCGCGCTAGCGGGAGTAGTGGTGAGCAGTTCTTC.

Points on this clonotype: This clone may be a read error of a much larger clone one base away. The rearrangement joins TRBV5-5 to TRBJ2-1; TRBD2 aligns across 9 bases. The CDR3 is 16 residues long. Per the germline V gene, CDR1 is SGHKS and CDR2 is YYEKEE (reference sequence). As DNA, the CDR3 is TGTGCCAGCAGCTTAGACGGACTAGCGAGAATCAATGCGCAGTTCTTC. Amino acid sequence: CASSLDGLARINAQFF.

By share, this clonotype counts as medium-sized. The chain recombines TRBV19 with TRBJ2-1; 7 bases are shared with TRBD2. V was pared by 7 bases and J by 5 bases, with 8 bases of the junction left unmatched. The CDR3 has 14 amino acids. Germline V gene lookup returns CDR1 LNHDA and CDR2 SQIVND (reference sequence). As DNA, the CDR3 is TGTGCCAGTACCCCCCGGGACTACAACAATGAGCAGTTCTTC. Amino acid sequence: CASTPRDYNNEQFF.

This clonotype came up many times. The chain couples TRBV6-5 to TRBJ2-3, with TRBD2 identical over 7 bases. V dropped 0 bases and J dropped 3; count of bases not matched to a gene: 0. CDR3 size: 14 residues. Germline V gives CDR1 MNHEY, CDR2 SVGAGI. The CDR3 DNA follows: TGTGCCAGCAGTTACTCCGGGGGGACAGATACGCAGTATTTT. Translation: CASSYSGGTDTQYF.

This clonotype has at least ten counts. The J gene is TRBJ2-2, the V gene TRBV29-1; D perhaps matches TRBD2 (5 bases). The germline V and J ends were trimmed by 7 bases and 2 bases, with 11 bases remaining between them. The germline CDR1 and CDR2 sequences are SQVTM and ANQGSEA. The CDR3 spans 13 residues. Written as DNA, the CDR3 is TGCAGCGCAGAGGGCAGAAACACCGGGGAGCTGTTTTTT. Translated: CSAEGRNTGELFF.

This clonotype was counted ten times or more. This rearrangement joins TRBV18 to TRBJ2-2; D ambiguous. The CDR3 has 12 residues. The V gene's germline CDR1 is KGHSH and CDR2 LQKENI. V dropped 3 bases and J dropped 6 bases, with 5 bases sitting between them. The CDR3 bases are TGTGCCAGCTCACCGGCGGCCGGGGAGCTGTTTTTT. Its translation is CASSPAAGELFF.

The gene calls are TRBV19 and TRBJ1-4; D is undetermined. The CDR3 extends over 15 amino acids. Germline V gene lookup returns CDR1 LNHDA and CDR2 SQIVND (reference sequence). V was pared by 2 bases and J by 2 bases, with 9 bases between. CDR3 DNA: TGTGCCAGTAGTATATCGTCAGGTACTAATGAAAAACTGTTTTTT. Translating gives CASSISSGTNEKLFF.

This clonotype appeared many times. The chain carries TRBV12-3 or TRBV12-4 and TRBJ1-1; 7 nucleotides line up with TRBD1. The junction had 6 bases not matched to a gene; V was cut back by 5 bases and J by 3 bases. The CDR3 is 14 amino acids. DNA for the CDR3: TGTGCCAGCAGTCCGACAGGGAGGGACACTGAAGCTTTCTTT. This codes for CASSPTGRDTEAFF.

This clonotype occurred a few times. The rearrangement links TRBV27 to TRBJ2-7, with 10 bases lining up with TRBD2. The CDR3 extends over 16 amino acids. CDR1 and CDR2 from the germline V gene are MNHEY and SMNVEV (reference sequence). Trimming took 2 bases from V and 3 from J; bases not matched to a gene: 7. CDR3 DNA: TGTGCCAGCAGTTTAGTGGGACTAGCGCGCGGCTACGAGCAGTACTTC. It yields the protein CASSLVGLARGYEQYF.

This clonotype was recorded many times. The chain recombines TRBV6-5 with TRBJ1-5; 9 bases are a match to TRBD1. Looked up from germline, CDR1 is MNHEY and CDR2 is SVGAGI. The CDR3 runs to 14 residues. J was trimmed by 6 bases and V by 0 bases; bases with no gene match: 0. The CDR3 DNA sequence: TGTGCCAGCAGTTACTCGGACAGGGGTCAGCCCCAGCATTTT. Protein sequence: CASSYSDRGQPQHF.

Notes on this clonotype: This may come from a read error, since a much larger clone is one base off. The chain combines TRBV3-1 with TRBJ1-1; D is undetermined. Germline V gene data show CDR1 as LGHDT and CDR2 as YNNKEL (reference sequence). The CDR3 runs 14 residues. Deletions cut 1 base from V and 1 base from J, with 7 bases between. The CDR3 reads CASSQGRSNTEAFF. The DNA for the CDR3 is TGTGCCAGCAGCCAAGGCAGGTCGAACACTGAAGCTTTCTTT.

This clonotype was observed many times. The chain couples TRBV20-1 to TRBJ1-5, with D unclear. V was clipped by 3 bases and J by 5 bases, with 11 bases between them. The germline V gene has CDR1 DFQATT and CDR2 SNEGSKA (reference sequence). The CDR3 has 13 amino acids. CDR3 residues: CSARDRPDQPQHF. The CDR3 DNA follows: TGCAGTGCTAGGGATCGACCTGATCAGCCCCAGCATTTT.

This clonotype has a count of ten or more. The V and J genes are TRBV29-1 and TRBJ2-1, with 9 bases matching TRBD2. The ends lost 3 bases at V and 6 bases at J; junction bases unmatched: 6. The germline CDR1 and CDR2 sequences are SQVTM and ANQGSEA. This CDR3 has 14 residues. CDR3 residues: CSVDGLAGLNEQFF. Here the CDR3 DNA reads TGCAGCGTTGACGGGCTAGCGGGACTCAATGAGCAGTTCTTC.